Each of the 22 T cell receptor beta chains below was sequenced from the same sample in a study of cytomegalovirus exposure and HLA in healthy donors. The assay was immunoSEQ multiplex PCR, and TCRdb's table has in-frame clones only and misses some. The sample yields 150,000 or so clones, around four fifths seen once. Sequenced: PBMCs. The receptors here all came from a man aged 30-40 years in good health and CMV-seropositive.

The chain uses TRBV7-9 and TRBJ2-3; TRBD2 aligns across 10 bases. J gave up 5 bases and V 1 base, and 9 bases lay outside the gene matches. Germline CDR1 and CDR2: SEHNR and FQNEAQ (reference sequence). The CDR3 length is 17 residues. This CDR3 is CASSLGDSGGLGDTQYF. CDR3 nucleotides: TGTGCCAGCAGCTTAGGAGATAGCGGGGGGCTCGGAGATACGCAGTATTTT.

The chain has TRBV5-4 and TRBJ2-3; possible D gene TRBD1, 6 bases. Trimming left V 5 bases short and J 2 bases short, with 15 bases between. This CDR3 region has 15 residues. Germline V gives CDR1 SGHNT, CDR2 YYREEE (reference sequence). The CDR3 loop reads CASSLTGRYTDTQYF. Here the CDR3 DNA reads TGTGCCAGCAGTCTTACAGGGAGATACACAGATACGCAGTATTTT.

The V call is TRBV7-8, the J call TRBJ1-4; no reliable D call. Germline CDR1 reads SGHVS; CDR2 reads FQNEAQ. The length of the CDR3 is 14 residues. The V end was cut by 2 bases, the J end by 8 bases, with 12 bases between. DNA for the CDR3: TGTGCCAGCAGCTTAAATTCCGGAGGAGAAAAACTGTTTTTT. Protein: CASSLNSGGEKLFF.

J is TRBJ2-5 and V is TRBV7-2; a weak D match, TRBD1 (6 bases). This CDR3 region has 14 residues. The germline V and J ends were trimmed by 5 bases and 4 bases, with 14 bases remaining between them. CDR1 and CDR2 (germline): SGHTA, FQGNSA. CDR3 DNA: TGTGCCAGCAGCCCCAGGGGTCGGGCAGAGACCCAGTACTTC. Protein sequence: CASSPRGRAETQYF. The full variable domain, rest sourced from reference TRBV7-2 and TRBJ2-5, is GAGVSQSPSNKVTEKGKDVELRCDPISGHTALYWYRQSLGQGLEFLIYFQGNSAPDKSGLPSDRFSAERTGGSVSTLTIQRTQQEDSAVYLCASSPRGRAETQYFGPGTRLLVL.

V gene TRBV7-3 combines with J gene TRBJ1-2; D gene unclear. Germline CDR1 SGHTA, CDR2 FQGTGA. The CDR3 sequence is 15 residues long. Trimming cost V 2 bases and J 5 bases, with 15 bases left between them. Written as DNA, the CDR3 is TGTGCCAGCAGCTTAGAAGCGGGAGGGATGTATGGCTACACCTTC. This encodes CASSLEAGGMYGYTF.

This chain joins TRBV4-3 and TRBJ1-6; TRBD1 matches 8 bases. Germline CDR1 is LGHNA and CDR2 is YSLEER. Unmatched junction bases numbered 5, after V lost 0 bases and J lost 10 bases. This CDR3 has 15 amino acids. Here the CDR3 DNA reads TGCGCCAGCAGCCAAGATCGGACAGGGTACTCACCCCTCCACTTT. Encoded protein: CASSQDRTGYSPLHF.

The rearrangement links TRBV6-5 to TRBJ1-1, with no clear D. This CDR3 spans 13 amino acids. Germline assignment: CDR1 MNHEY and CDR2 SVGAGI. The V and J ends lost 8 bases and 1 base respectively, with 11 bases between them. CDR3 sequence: CASGPWRNTEAFF. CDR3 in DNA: TGTGCCAGCGGGCCATGGCGGAACACTGAAGCTTTCTTT.

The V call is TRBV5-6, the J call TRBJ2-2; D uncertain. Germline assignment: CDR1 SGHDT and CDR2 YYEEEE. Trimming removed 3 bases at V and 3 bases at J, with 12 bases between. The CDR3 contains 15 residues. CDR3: CASSSFDQDTGELFF. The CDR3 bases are TGTGCCAGCAGCTCATTCGACCAGGACACCGGGGAGCTGTTTTTT.

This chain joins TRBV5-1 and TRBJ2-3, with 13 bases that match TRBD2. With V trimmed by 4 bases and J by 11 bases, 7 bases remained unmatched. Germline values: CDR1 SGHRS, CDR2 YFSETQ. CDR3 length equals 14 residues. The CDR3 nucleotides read TGCGCCAGCAGCAGCGGGACTAGCGGGATGAAGCAGTATTTT. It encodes CASSSGTSGMKQYF.

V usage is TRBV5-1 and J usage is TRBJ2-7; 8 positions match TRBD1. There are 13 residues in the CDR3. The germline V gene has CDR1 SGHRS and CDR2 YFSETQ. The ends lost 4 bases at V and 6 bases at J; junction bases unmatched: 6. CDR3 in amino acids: CASSQGTGPEQYF. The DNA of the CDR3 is TGCGCCAGCAGCCAAGGGACAGGCCCCGAGCAGTACTTC. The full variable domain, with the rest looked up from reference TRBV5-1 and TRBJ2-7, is KAGVTQTPRYLIKTRGQQVTLSCSPISGHRSVSWYQQTPGQGLQFLFEYFSETQRNKGNFPGRFSGRQFSNSRSEMNVSTLELGDSALYLCASSQGTGPEQYFGPGTRLTVT.

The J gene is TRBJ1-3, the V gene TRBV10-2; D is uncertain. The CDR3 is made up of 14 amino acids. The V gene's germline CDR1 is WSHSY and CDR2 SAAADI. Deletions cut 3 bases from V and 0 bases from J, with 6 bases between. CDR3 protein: CASSDSVSGNTIYF. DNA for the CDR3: TGCGCCAGCAGTGATTCAGTCTCTGGAAACACCATATATTTT.

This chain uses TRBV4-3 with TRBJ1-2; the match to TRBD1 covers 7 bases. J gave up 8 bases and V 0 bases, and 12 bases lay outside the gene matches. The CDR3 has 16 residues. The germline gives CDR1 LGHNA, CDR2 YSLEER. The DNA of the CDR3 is TGCGCCAGCAGCCAAGAGGCGGGACAGACCTATCCGGGCTACACCTTC. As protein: CASSQEAGQTYPGYTF.

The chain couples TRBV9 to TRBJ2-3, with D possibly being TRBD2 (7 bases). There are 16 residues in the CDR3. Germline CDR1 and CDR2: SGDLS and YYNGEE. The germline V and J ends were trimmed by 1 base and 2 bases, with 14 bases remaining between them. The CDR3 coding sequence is TGTGCCAGCAGCGTACATGGGGGGGGGCCCACAGATACGCAGTATTTT. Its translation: CASSVHGGGPTDTQYF.

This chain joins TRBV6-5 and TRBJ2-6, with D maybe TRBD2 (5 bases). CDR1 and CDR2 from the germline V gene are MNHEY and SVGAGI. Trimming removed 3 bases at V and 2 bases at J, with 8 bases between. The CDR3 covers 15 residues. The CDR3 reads CASSYEEAGANVLTF. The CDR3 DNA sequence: TGTGCCAGCAGTTATGAGGAGGCTGGGGCCAACGTCCTGACTTTC.

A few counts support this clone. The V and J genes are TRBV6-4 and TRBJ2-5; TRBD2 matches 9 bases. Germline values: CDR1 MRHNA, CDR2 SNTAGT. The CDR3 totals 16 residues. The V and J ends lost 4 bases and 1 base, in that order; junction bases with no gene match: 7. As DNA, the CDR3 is TGTGCCAGCAGTGCCAGAGCGGGGGGAGGCCAAGAGACCCAGTACTTC. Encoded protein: CASSARAGGGQETQYF.

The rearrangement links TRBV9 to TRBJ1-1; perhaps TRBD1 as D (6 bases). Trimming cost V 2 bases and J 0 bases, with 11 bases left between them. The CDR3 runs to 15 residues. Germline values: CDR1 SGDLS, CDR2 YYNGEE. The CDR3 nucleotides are TGTGCCAGCAGCGTGGTGCAGGGGATGAACACTGAAGCTTTCTTT. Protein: CASSVVQGMNTEAFF.

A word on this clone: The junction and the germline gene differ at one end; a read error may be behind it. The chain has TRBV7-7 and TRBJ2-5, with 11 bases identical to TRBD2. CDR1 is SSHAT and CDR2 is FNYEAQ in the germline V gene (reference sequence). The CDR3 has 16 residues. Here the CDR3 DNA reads TGTGCTAGCAGCTTATCCTTAGCGGGGGGGCAAGAGACCCAGTACTTC. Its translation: CASSLSLAGGQETQYF.

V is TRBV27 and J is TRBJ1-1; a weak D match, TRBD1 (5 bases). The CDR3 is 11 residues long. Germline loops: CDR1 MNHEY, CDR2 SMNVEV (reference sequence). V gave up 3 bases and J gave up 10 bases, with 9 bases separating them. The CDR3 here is CASSFGGRAFF. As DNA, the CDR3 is TGTGCCAGCAGTTTCGGGGGGAGAGCTTTCTTT.

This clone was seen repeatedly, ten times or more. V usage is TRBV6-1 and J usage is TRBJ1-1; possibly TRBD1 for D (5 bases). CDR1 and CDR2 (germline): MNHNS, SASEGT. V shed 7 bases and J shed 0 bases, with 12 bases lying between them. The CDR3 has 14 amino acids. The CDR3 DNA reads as TGTGCCAGCACCAAATGGGGGGTGAACACTGAAGCTTTCTTT. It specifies CASTKWGVNTEAFF.

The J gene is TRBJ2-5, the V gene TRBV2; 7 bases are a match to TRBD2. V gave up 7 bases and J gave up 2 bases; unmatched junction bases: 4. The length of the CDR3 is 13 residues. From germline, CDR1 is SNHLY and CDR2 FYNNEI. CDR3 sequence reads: CASTRGGQETQYF. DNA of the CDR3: TGTGCCAGCACTCGCGGGGGACAAGAGACCCAGTACTTC.

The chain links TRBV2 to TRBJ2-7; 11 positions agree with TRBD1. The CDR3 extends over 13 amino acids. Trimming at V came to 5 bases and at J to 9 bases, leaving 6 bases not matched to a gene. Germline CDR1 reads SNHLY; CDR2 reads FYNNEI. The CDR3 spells CASSMDRGPWQYF. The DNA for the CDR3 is TGTGCCAGCAGTATGGACAGGGGGCCCTGGCAGTACTTC. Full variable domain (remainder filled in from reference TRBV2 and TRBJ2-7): EPEVTQTPSHQVTQMGQEVILRCVPISNHLYFYWYRQILGQKVEFLVSFYNNEISEKSEIFDDQFSVERPDGSNFTLKIRSTKLEDSAMYFCASSMDRGPWQYFGPGTRLTVT.

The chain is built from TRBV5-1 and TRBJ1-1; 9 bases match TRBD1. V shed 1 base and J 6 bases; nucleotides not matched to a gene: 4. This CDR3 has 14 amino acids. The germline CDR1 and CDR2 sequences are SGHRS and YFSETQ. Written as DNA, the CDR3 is TGCGCCAGCAGCTTGACAGGGGGCGAAGCTGAAGCTTTCTTT. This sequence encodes CASSLTGGEAEAFF.